This paragraph covers one T cell receptor beta chain sequence. The CDR3 runs 16 residues. CDR1 and CDR2 (germline): MNHEY, SVGAGI. V was pared by 0 bases and J by 3 bases, with 5 bases of the junction left unmatched. This entry belongs to a study of identical twins. Template switching (which added a universal primer site) was used, and cDNA carried unique molecular identifiers. TCRdb independently ran MiXCR on the 5' RACE reads; one entry per CDR3 protein. The table shows over 500,000 distinct CDR3 sequences, with 20% to 25% occurring only once. The sample was also reused in another study, on T cells expressing NK-cell markers. Per that study: Researchers got TCR beta repertoires out of sorted CD3+CD56+NKG2C+, CD3+CD56+NKG2C- and CD3+CD56-NKG2C+ T cells. Dominant NKG2C+ clonotypes made up roughly 1.0-7.0% of CD8+ T cells in several donors.

The rearrangement joins TRBV6-5 to TRBJ2-3; the match to TRBD2 covers 8 bases. Sequencing used CD4+ T cells sorted from blood. This clonotype originated in a woman aged 18-35 years in good health. The CDR3 is CASSYSAGGTTDTQYF. DNA for the CDR3: TGTGCCAGCAGTTACTCCGCGGGAGGTACGACAGATACGCAGTATTTT.